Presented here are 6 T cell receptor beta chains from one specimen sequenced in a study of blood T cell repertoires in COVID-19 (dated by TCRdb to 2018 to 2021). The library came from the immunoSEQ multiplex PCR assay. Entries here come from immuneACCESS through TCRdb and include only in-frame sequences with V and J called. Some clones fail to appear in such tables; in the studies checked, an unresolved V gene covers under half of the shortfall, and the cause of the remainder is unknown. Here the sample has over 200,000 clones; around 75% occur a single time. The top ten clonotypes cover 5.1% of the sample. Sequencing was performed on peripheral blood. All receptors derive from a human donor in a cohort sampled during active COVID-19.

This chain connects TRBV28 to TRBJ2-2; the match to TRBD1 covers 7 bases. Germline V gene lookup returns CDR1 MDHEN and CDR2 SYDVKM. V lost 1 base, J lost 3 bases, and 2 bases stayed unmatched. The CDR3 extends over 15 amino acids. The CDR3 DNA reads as TGTGCCAGCAGTTTATCAGGGGGTTACACCGGGGAGCTGTTTTTT. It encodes CASSLSGGYTGELFF.

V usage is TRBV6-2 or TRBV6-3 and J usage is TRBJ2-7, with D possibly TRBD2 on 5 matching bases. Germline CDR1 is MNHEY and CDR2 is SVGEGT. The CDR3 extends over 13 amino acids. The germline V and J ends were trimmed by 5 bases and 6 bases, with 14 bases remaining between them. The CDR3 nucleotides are TGTGCCAGCAGTGACCTACGGGGAACCGAGCAGTACTTC. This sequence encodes CASSDLRGTEQYF.

CDR3 bases: TGTGCCAGCTCACCACTACAGCGACAGGGGGCCGATCAGTACTTC. Translating it yields CASSPLQRQGADQYF. This chain connects TRBV18 to TRBJ2-4; the match to TRBD1 covers 10 bases. CDR3 length equals 15 residues. With V trimmed by 1 base and J by 12 bases, 9 bases remained unmatched. Germline V lookup: CDR1 KGHSH, CDR2 LQKENI.

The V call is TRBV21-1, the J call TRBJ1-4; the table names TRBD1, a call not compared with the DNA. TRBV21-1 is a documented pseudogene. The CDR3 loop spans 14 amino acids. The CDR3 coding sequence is TGTGCCAGCCAGGGTCGGACAGGGGTTGAAAAACTGTTTTTT. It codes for CASQGRTGVEKLFF.

The CDR3 nucleotides are TGTGCCAGCAGTTTACAAGGACAGCAGAACTATGGCTACACCTTC. Its translation: CASSLQGQQNYGYTF. The chain joins TRBV28 to TRBJ1-2, with D possibly being TRBD1 (6 bases). Germline values: CDR1 MDHEN, CDR2 SYDVKM. The CDR3 has 15 amino acids. V lost 2 bases and J 2 bases, leaving 12 bases between the germline ends.

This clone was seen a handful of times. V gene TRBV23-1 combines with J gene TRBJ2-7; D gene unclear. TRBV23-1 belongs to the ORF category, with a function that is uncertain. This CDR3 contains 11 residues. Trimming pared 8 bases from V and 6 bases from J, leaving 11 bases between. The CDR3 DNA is TGCGCCAGCCGAAGCATCGGCGAGCAGTACTTC. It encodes CASRSIGEQYF.